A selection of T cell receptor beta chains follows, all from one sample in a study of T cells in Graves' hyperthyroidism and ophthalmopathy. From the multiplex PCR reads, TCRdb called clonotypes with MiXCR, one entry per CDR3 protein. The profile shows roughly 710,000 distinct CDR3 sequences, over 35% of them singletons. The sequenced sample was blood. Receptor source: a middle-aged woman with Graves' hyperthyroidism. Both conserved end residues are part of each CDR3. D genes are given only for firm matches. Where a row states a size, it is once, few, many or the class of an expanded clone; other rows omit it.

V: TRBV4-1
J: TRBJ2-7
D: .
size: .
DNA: TGCGCCAGCAGCCAAGGAATCCTTTTCTCCTACGAGCAGTACTTC
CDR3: CASSQGILFSYEQYF

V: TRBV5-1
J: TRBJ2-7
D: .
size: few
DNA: TGCGCCAGCAGCGGTTCTAGGGAGCAGTACTTC
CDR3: CASSGSREQYF

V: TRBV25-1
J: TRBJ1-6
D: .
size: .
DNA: TGTGCCAGCAGTGAGCCGGGGAATAATTCACCCCTCCACTTT
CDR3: CASSEPGNNSPLHF

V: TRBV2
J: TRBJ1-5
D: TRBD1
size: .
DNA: TGTGCCAGCAGTTACTCAGGGGGCAGGAGCAATCAGCCCCAGCATTTT
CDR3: CASSYSGGRSNQPQHF

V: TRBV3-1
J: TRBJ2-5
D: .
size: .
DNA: TGTGCCAGCAGCCAAACCAGGGAAGAGACCCAGTACTTC
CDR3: CASSQTREETQYF

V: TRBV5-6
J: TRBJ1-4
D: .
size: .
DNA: TGTGCCAGCAGCCTTCCGAGGGGGATTGACGAAAAACTGTTTTTT
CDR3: CASSLPRGIDEKLFF

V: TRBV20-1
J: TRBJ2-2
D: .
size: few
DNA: TGCAGTGCTAGAGACGGACAGCTAGCCGGGGAGCTGTTTTTT
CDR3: CSARDGQLAGELFF

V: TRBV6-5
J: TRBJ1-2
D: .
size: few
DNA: TGTGCCAGCAGTTACATGGGGTGGGGTGGCTACACCTTC
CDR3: CASSYMGWGGYTF

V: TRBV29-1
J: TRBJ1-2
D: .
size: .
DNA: TGCAGCGTCAGGTCCCTGGACAGTTACTATGGCTACACCTTC
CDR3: CSVRSLDSYYGYTF

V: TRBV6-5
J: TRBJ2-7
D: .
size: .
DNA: TGTGCCAGCAGTTACTCCGGGAGCGGGTACGAGCAGTACTTC
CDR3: CASSYSGSGYEQYF

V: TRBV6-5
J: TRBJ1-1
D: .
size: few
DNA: TGTGCCAGCAGTGTGTCCAGTAGGGGCCCAGAGGCTTTCTTT
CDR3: CASSVSSRGPEAFF

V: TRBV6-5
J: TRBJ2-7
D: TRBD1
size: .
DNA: TGTGCCAGCAGTCCAACTCCGACAGGGGTCCACGAGCAGTACTTC
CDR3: CASSPTPTGVHEQYF

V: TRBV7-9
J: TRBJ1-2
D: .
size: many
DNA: TGTGCCAGCAGCCAAGCAAGGGAGAGCTACACCTTC
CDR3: CASSQARESYTF

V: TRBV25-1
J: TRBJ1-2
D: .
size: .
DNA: TGTGCCAGCAGTGAATACAGCCAGGGTGAGGGCTACACCTTC
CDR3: CASSEYSQGEGYTF

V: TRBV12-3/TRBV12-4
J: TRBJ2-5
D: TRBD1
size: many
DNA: TGTGCCAGCATCCCACCAGGGGGAGAGACCCAGTACTTC
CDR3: CASIPPGGETQYF

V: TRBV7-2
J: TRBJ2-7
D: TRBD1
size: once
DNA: TGTGCCTGGAGTGGACAGGGGGCGTGCGAGCAGTACTTC
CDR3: CAWSGQGACEQYF

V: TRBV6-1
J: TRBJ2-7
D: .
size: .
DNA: TGTGCCAGCAGTAGGCCGGAACCAAGGGAGCAGTACTTC
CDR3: CASSRPEPREQYF

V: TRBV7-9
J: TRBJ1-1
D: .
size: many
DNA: TGTGCCAGCAGCTTAGGAGTTGAAGCTTTCTTT
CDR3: CASSLGVEAFF

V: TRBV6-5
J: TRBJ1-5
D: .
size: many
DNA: TGTGCCAGCAGGGCACTAGCAAGCAATCAGCCCCAGCATTTT
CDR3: CASRALASNQPQHF

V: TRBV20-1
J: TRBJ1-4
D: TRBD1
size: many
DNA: TGCAGTGCTCCCGGGACAGGGAATGAAAAACTGTTTTTT
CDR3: CSAPGTGNEKLFF

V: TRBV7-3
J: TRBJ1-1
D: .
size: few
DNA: TGTGCCAGCACCCCCGGACGCGAGGCAGCTTTCTTT
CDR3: CASTPGREAAFF

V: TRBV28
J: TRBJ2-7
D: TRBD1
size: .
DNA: TGTGCCAGCCGACGGACAGGTATCACCTACGAGCAGTACTTC
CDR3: CASRRTGITYEQYF

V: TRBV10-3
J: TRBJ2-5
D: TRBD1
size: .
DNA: TGTGCCATCAACCCAGGGAACAGGGGCCAAGAGACCCAGTACTTC
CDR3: CAINPGNRGQETQYF

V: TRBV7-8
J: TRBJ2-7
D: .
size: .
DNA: TGTGCCAGCAGCTGGGGGACCAAACATGGGCGAGGGTCCTACGAGCAGTACTTC
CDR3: CASSWGTKHGRGSYEQYF

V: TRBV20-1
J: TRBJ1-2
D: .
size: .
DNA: TGCAGTGCTAGAGATCGGCGGCAGAACTATGGCTACACCTTC
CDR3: CSARDRRQNYGYTF

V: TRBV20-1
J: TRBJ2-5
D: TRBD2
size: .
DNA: TGCAGTGCTATGGGGCCTTGGGGGGGGACCCAGTACTTC
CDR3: CSAMGPWGGTQYF

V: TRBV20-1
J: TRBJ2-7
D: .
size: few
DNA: TGCAGTGCTAGCCCCCGGGATCGAGCAACCTACGAGCAGTACTTC
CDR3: CSASPRDRATYEQYF

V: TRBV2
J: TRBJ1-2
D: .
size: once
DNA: TGTGCCAGCACCCTCCAGCCCGCTAACTATGGCTACACCTTC
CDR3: CASTLQPANYGYTF

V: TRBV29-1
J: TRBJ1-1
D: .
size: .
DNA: TGCGGCGTTGAAGCGTTTATGAACACTGAAGCTTTCTTT
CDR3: CGVEAFMNTEAFF

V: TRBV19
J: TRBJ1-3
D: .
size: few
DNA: TGTGCCAGTGGTCCCTTTTTGGATCCCGAAAGCTCTGGAAACACCATATATTTT
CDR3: CASGPFLDPESSGNTIYF

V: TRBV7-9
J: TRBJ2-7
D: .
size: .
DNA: TGTGCTAGCAGCCCGGTAGTTGGAGGGGAAGGCGGTGAGCAGTACTTC
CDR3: CASSPVVGGEGGEQYF

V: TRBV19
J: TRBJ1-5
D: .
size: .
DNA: TGTGCCAGTAGTTCCCAGGGGCCGGGGGGGAATAGCAATCAGCCCCAGCATTTT
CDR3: CASSSQGPGGNSNQPQHF

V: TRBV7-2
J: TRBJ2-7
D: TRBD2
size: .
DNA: TGTGCCAGCAGCCCTGGGGGGGGGAAGCAGTACTTC
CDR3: CASSPGGGKQYF

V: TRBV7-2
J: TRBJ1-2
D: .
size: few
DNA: TGCGCCAGCAGCCCAGAGTTCGGACCCGTGGGTAACTATGGCTACACCTTC
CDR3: CASSPEFGPVGNYGYTF

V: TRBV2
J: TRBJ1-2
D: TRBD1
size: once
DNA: TGTGCCAGCCGGTCGGGACAGGGCCGAGGCTACACCTTC
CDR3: CASRSGQGRGYTF

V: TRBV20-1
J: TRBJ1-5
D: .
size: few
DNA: TGCAGTGCTAACAGACAGGTCAGGTCGAGCAATCAGCCCCAGCATTTT
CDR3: CSANRQVRSSNQPQHF